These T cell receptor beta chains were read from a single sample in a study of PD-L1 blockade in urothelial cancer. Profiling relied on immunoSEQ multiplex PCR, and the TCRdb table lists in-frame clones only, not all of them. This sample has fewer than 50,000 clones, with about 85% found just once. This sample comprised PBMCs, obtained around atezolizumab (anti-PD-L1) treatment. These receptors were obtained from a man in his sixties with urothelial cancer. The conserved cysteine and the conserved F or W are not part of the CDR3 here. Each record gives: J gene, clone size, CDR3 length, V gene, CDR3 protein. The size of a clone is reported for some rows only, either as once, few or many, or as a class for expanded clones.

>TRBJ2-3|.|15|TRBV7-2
ASSVGLAGRSTDTQY
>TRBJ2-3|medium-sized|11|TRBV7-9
ASSLTGTDTQY
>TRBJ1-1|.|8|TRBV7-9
ASAGTEAF
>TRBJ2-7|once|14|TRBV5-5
ASSAQRGTATYEQY
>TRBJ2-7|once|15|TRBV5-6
ASSSGLAGGISYEQY
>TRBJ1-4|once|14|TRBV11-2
ASSSITEGSNEKLF
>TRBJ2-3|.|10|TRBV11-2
ASSYGADTQY
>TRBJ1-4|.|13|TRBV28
ASNLDRGANEKLF
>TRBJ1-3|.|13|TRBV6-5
ASSPILRSGNTIY
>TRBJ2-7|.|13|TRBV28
ASSPISGLSYEQY
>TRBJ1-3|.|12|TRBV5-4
ASSLDRAGNTIY
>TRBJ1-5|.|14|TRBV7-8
ASSPGTGHSNQPQH
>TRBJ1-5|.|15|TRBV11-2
ASSLSTGGLDSQPQH
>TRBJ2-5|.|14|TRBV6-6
ASLSRDRGHQETQY
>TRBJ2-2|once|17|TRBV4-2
ASSQGASGGAPDTGELF
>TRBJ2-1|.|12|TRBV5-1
ASSLVPRDTEQF
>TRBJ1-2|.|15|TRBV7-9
ASSFLPGQGTNYGYT
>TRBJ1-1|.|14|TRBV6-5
ASSYSRGGPNTEAF
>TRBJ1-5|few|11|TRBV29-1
SVEQGQNQPQH
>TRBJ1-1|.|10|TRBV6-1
ASSDQRAEAF
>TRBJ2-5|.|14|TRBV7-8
ASSLEERLLQETQY
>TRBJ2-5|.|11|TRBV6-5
ASRTRAGETQY
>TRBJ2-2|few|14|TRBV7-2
ASSLRTDQVTGELF
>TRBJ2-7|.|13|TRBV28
ASSKLAGITYEQY
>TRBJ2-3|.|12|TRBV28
ASNGGWVGDTQY
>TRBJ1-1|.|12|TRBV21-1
ASKSGRRVTEAF
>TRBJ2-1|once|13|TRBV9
ASSVAQGAYNEQF
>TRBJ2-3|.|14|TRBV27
ASSPGLAGRLDTQY
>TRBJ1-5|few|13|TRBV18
ASSLLGQGVQPQH
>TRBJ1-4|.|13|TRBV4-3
ASSPIQGDGEKLF
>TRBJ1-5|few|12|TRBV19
ATTGGALYQPQH
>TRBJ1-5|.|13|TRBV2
ASSKGTNSNQPQH
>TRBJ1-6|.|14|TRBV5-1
ASSPRGAGTGSPLH
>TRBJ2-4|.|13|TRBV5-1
ASSPHRGAKNIQY
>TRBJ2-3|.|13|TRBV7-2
ASSSGTIPEGGQY
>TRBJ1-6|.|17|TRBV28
ASSDPGQARIWSNSPLH
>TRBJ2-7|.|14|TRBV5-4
ASSPEGGLRSYEQY
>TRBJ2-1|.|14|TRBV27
ASSLSGGGAYNEQF
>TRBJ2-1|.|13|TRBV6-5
ASRIDRGPYNEQF
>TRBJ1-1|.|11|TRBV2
ASTRQMNTEAF
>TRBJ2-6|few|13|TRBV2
ASSERSSGANVLT
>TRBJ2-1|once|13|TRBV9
ASSVGAGDYNEQF